The rows below give T cell receptor beta chains drawn from one sample of a study of cytomegalovirus exposure and HLA in healthy donors. TCRdb's table, derived via immunoSEQ multiplex PCR, lists solely in-frame clones and lacks some. The repertoire has around 60,000 clones, approximately 72% of them found once; the top ten carry roughly 51%. Specimen: PBMCs. Receptors originate from a man between 45 and 60 years old in good health and CMV-seropositive. CDR3s include the opening cysteine and the closing phenylalanine or tryptophan. The D gene is left open where the match is weak.

D: .
J: TRBJ1-1
V: TRBV19
length: 17
CDR3: CASSKLGRLQGVTEAFF

D: .
J: .
V: TRBV19
length: 13
CDR3: CASSIDGFYEQYF

D: .
J: TRBJ2-1
V: TRBV4-3
length: 14
CDR3: CASHGRDRYNEQFF

D: TRBD1
J: TRBJ2-1
V: TRBV7-9
length: 13
CDR3: CASSQTGGKVQFF

D: .
J: TRBJ2-7
V: TRBV7-2
length: 13
CDR3: CASSRGTKNEQYF

D: TRBD2
J: TRBJ2-7
V: TRBV11-2
length: 17
CDR3: CASSLARLAGERGEQYF

D: TRBD1
J: TRBJ1-1
V: TRBV2
length: 13
CDR3: CARRTEMGQGSFF

D: .
J: TRBJ2-7
V: TRBV19
length: 12
CDR3: CASSRGSYEQYF

D: .
J: TRBJ2-1
V: TRBV27
length: 18
CDR3: CATSLYPQGAGESREQFF

D: .
J: TRBJ2-1
V: TRBV7-2
length: 15
CDR3: CASSQIGSDYNEQFF

D: .
J: TRBJ2-1
V: TRBV5-1
length: 13
CDR3: CASSLTDYNEQFF

D: .
J: TRBJ1-2
V: TRBV5-6
length: 13
CDR3: CASSLGEAPGYTF

D: TRBD2
J: TRBJ2-2
V: TRBV29-1
length: 13
CDR3: CSATSGRTGELFF

D: TRBD1
J: TRBJ2-1
V: TRBV5-1
length: 14
CDR3: CASRDGQGYNEQFF

D: .
J: TRBJ2-3
V: TRBV9
length: 15
CDR3: CASSVAAVGTDTQYF

D: .
J: TRBJ2-2
V: TRBV2
length: 13
CDR3: CASSARETGELFF

D: .
J: TRBJ2-1
V: TRBV28
length: 13
CDR3: CASTVSSYNEQFF

D: TRBD2
J: TRBJ2-7
V: TRBV7-8
length: 16
CDR3: CASSPYGTSGNYEQYF

D: TRBD2
J: TRBJ2-3
V: TRBV5-6
length: 16
CDR3: CASSFGLAGVTDTQYF

D: .
J: TRBJ2-7
V: TRBV9
length: 15
CDR3: CASRSQGPSYSEQYF

D: TRBD1
J: TRBJ1-1
V: TRBV4-2
length: 15
CDR3: CASSQAGGRGTEAFF

D: .
J: TRBJ2-7
V: TRBV9
length: 15
CDR3: CASRSQAPSSYEPYF

D: TRBD1
J: TRBJ1-1
V: TRBV4-1
length: 16
CDR3: CASSQDGTGWVTEAFF

D: .
J: TRBJ2-7
V: TRBV21-1
length: 14
CDR3: CASSKPGPYYEQYF

D: .
J: TRBJ2-3
V: TRBV7-3
length: 15
CDR3: CASSLGGRGPDTQYF

D: .
J: TRBJ2-6
V: TRBV19
length: 14
CDR3: CASSSTSGANVLTF

D: TRBD1
J: TRBJ1-2
V: TRBV6-1
length: 15
CDR3: CASSEVTGGNYGYTF

D: TRBD2
J: TRBJ2-3
V: TRBV13
length: 15
CDR3: CASSAPSGITDTQYF

D: .
J: TRBJ2-3
V: TRBV18
length: 17
CDR3: CASSPPWGGEGTDTQYF

D: TRBD2
J: TRBJ2-7
V: TRBV6-1
length: 14
CDR3: CASSRTSGGYEQYF

D: .
J: TRBJ1-2
V: TRBV9
length: 14
CDR3: CASSVDVGGRGYTF

D: .
J: TRBJ2-7
V: TRBV30
length: 15
CDR3: CAWSADIGVTYEQYF

D: TRBD1
J: TRBJ2-7
V: TRBV27
length: 15
CDR3: CASSPRGTGAYEQYF

D: TRBD1
J: TRBJ1-2
V: TRBV5-1
length: 15
CDR3: CASSPFQTGGDGYTF

D: TRBD1
J: TRBJ2-7
V: TRBV7-9
length: 16
CDR3: CSSSSPMGQITYEQYF

D: .
J: TRBJ2-7
V: TRBV21-1
length: 16
CDR3: CASSKAHRDSPYEQYF

D: TRBD2
J: TRBJ2-3
V: TRBV7-2
length: 16
CDR3: CASSIAGGPSTDTQYF

D: .
J: TRBJ2-1
V: TRBV9
length: 14
CDR3: CASSALLTSNEQFF

D: .
J: TRBJ2-7
V: TRBV10-1
length: 12
CDR3: CASSDGGYEQYF

D: .
J: TRBJ1-6
V: TRBV7-9
length: 13
CDR3: CSSSLGEISPLHF

D: .
J: TRBJ2-1
V: TRBV2
length: 15
CDR3: CASSEKASAYNEQFF

D: TRBD2
J: TRBJ2-6
V: TRBV27
length: 16
CDR3: CASSFRRGVGANVLTF

D: .
J: TRBJ2-1
V: TRBV7-9
length: 17
CDR3: CASSTPVQGSDYNEQFF

D: .
J: TRBJ2-2
V: TRBV5-1
length: 15
CDR3: CASSLVAGVTGELFF

D: TRBD2
J: TRBJ2-1
V: TRBV19
length: 20
CDR3: CASSNYVRSGGLSSYNEQFF

D: .
J: TRBJ2-1
V: TRBV5-6
length: 14
CDR3: CASSFGLVVYEQFF